A single sample is the source of the 22 T cell receptor beta chains below, sequenced in a study of T cells in Graves' hyperthyroidism and ophthalmopathy. RNA transcripts served as the template for amplifying TCR beta CDR3 regions. When the TCR CDR3 underwent first-round RT-PCR, the HTBI primer set was used. One entry per CDR3 protein, called by TCRdb with MiXCR from the multiplex PCR reads. The top ten clones hold about 5.8% of a sample with roughly 580,000 distinct CDR3 sequences, approximately 15% of them seen once. The material sequenced was blood. These TCRs come from a woman in her 30s with Graves' hyperthyroidism that later progressed to Graves' ophthalmopathy.

This clonotype was picked up many times. The V call is TRBV11-3, the J call TRBJ2-3, with 8 bases aligning to TRBD1. In germline, CDR1 is SGHNT, CDR2 YENEEA. V gave up 6 bases and J gave up 1 base; unmatched junction bases: 6. The CDR3 consists of 15 residues. This chain's CDR3 is CASRADRGGTDTQYF. Here the CDR3 DNA reads TGTGCCAGCAGGGCAGACAGGGGAGGCACAGATACGCAGTATTTT.

The rearrangement uses TRBV6-2 or TRBV6-3 and TRBJ2-1; D remains ambiguous. V was trimmed by 10 bases and J by 8 bases, leaving 12 bases between them. The CDR3 has 11 residues. Germline V lookup: CDR1 MNHEY, CDR2 SVGEGT. CDR3 in amino acids: CATTDLHEQFF. The CDR3 DNA follows: TGTGCCACTACAGACCTACATGAGCAGTTCTTC.

This clonotype occurred many times. The V call is TRBV30, the J call TRBJ2-5; D assignment may be TRBD1 or TRBD2 (6 bases each). Trimming cost V 5 bases and J 4 bases, with 14 bases left between them. From germline, CDR1 is GTSNPN and CDR2 SVGIG (reference sequence). The CDR3 is made up of 13 amino acids. The CDR3 loop is CAWSWGARETQYF. The CDR3 DNA sequence: TGTGCCTGGTCTTGGGGGGCGCGAGAGACCCAGTACTTC. Filled out from reference TRBV30 and TRBJ2-5, the complete variable domain reads SQTIHQWPATLVQPVGSPLSLECTVEGTSNPNLYWYRQAAGRGLQLLFYSVGIGQISSEVPQNLSASRPQDRQFILSSKKLLLSDSGFYLCAWSWGARETQYFGPGTRLLVL.

This clonotype came up many times. The chain couples TRBV18 to TRBJ1-3; no definite D call. V lost 3 bases to trimming and J lost 0 bases, with 12 bases between them. Looked up from germline, CDR1 is KGHSH and CDR2 is LQKENI. The CDR3 has 16 amino acids. The CDR3 DNA follows: TGTGCCAGCTCACCTGGTGGGGTTACCTCTGGAAACACCATATATTTT. As protein: CASSPGGVTSGNTIYF.

This clonotype was seen ten or more times. The gene calls are TRBV5-1 and TRBJ2-1; TRBD2 might be the D (5 bases). The CDR3 has 16 residues. Trimming took 0 bases from V and 5 from J, leaving 15 bases between them. The germline gives CDR1 SGHRS, CDR2 YFSETQ. The CDR3 is CASSLVPAEINNEQFF. In DNA form, the CDR3 reads TGCGCCAGCAGCTTGGTTCCAGCGGAGATTAACAATGAGCAGTTCTTC.

V gene TRBV6-2 or TRBV6-3 combines with J gene TRBJ2-4; the D gene is possibly TRBD2 (5 bases). This CDR3 has 14 residues. V was trimmed by 6 bases and J by 7 bases, leaving 16 bases between them. From germline, CDR1 is MNHEY and CDR2 SVGEGT. The CDR3 loop reads CASRFEGIGNIQYF. Written as DNA, the CDR3 is TGTGCCAGCAGATTTGAGGGCATAGGTAACATTCAGTACTTC.

At least ten counts were recorded for this clonotype. This sequence joins TRBV27 and TRBJ2-1; D not certain. Per the germline V gene, CDR1 is MNHEY and CDR2 is SMNVEV (reference sequence). The V and J ends lost 7 bases and 7 bases respectively, with 11 bases between them. This CDR3 spans 12 amino acids. CDR3 region: CASTTSDNEQFF. The DNA of the CDR3 is TGTGCCAGCACCACCTCGGATAATGAGCAGTTCTTC.

Many counts were recorded for this clonotype. V and J are TRBV29-1 and TRBJ2-5; TRBD2 matches 8 bases. Germline V CDR1 and CDR2: SQVTM, ANQGSEA. The CDR3 is made up of 12 amino acids. V lost 5 bases to trimming and J lost 5 bases; unmatched junction nucleotides: 4. DNA for the CDR3: TGCAGCGTTAGCGGGGGTGGGGAGACCCAGTACTTC. This codes for CSVSGGGETQYF.

At least ten counts were recorded for this clonotype. The chain employs TRBV12-3 or TRBV12-4 and TRBJ2-3, with 12 bases identical to TRBD2. Unmatched junction bases numbered 27, after V lost 4 bases and J lost 7 bases. This CDR3 comprises 22 residues. CDR3 DNA: TGTGCCAGCAGTTCGGGGGAAGTGACAGGGCCCCTAGCGGGAGGGCCGTGGAATACGCAGTATTTT. This sequence encodes CASSSGEVTGPLAGGPWNTQYF.

There are many counts of this clonotype. V gene TRBV6-1 combines with J gene TRBJ1-3; D remains unclear. There are 15 residues in the CDR3. Germline assignment: CDR1 MNHNS and CDR2 SASEGT. V was clipped by 4 bases and J by 0 bases, with 10 bases between them. The CDR3 reads CASSATTYSGNTIYF. The CDR3, as DNA: TGTGCCAGCAGTGCTACTACGTACTCTGGAAACACCATATATTTT.

The J gene is TRBJ2-7, the V gene TRBV30; 7 bases agree with TRBD1. V lost 0 bases, J lost 6 bases, and 5 bases stayed unmatched. This CDR3 has 13 amino acids. Germline CDR1 is GTSNPN and CDR2 is SVGIG (reference sequence). This CDR3 reads CAWSVAGGSEQYF. DNA of the CDR3: TGTGCCTGGAGTGTGGCAGGGGGTAGCGAGCAGTACTTC.

The rearrangement joins TRBV6-1 to TRBJ1-1, with 10 bases that match TRBD1. CDR3 size: 13 residues. Germline V lookup: CDR1 MNHNS, CDR2 SASEGT. With V trimmed by 8 bases and J by 5 bases, 5 bases remained unmatched. This CDR3 reads CASVRQGATEAFF. CDR3 nucleotides: TGTGCCAGCGTAAGACAGGGGGCGACTGAAGCTTTCTTT.

This clonotype occurred many times. The V call is TRBV28, the J call TRBJ2-1; 9 bases agree with TRBD1. V was clipped by 3 bases and J by 8 bases; unmatched bases: 11. Germline V gene data show CDR1 as MDHEN and CDR2 as SYDVKM. This CDR3 region has 16 residues. Here the CDR3 DNA reads TGTGCCAGCAGTTTTCCCCTACAGGGGGCCGTCGATGAGCAGTTCTTC. Residues: CASSFPLQGAVDEQFF.

The rearrangement uses TRBV19 and TRBJ1-5; D is unclear. The CDR3 spans 17 residues. V lost 4 bases, J lost 0 bases, and 16 bases lay in between. Germline V gene sequence: CDR1 LNHDA, CDR2 SQIVND (reference sequence). CDR3 residues: CASSKDDASYSNQPQHF. In nucleotides, the CDR3 is TGTGCCAGTAGTAAAGACGACGCCTCTTATAGCAATCAGCCCCAGCATTTT.

This clonotype was detected many times. The chain combines TRBV7-3 with TRBJ2-4, with a tentative D call TRBD2 (6 bases). The germline V and J ends were trimmed by 8 bases and 8 bases, with 16 bases remaining between them. Looked up from germline, CDR1 is SGHTA and CDR2 is FQGTGA. This CDR3 spans 13 amino acids. The CDR3 DNA reads TGTGCCAGCGCGGGCGGGGATTCGGACATTCAGTACTTC. Protein: CASAGGDSDIQYF.

This clonotype was detected many times. The CDR3 is CSARQEIEELFF. CDR3 DNA sequence: TGCAGTGCTAGACAGGAAATCGAGGAACTGTTTTTT. V is TRBV20-1 and J is TRBJ1-4; D unclear. CDR1 is DFQATT, CDR2 SNEGSKA, per germline (reference sequence). The CDR3 totals 12 residues. Trimming removed 2 bases from V and 12 bases from J, with 13 bases in between.

This clonotype was observed at least ten times. The chain recombines TRBV6-2 or TRBV6-3 with TRBJ1-5; D remains ambiguous. CDR3 length: 13 amino acids. Germline V lookup: CDR1 MNHEY, CDR2 SVGEGT. V was shortened by 11 bases and J by 7 bases, with 18 bases between the two germline ends. CDR3 DNA: TGTGCCCGCCTTCCGAGGGCGGCACAGCCCCAGCATTTT. This codes for CARLPRAAQPQHF.

This clonotype has at least ten counts. This CDR3 is CASSRLARLYEQYF. The CDR3 DNA is TGTGCCAGCAGCAGACTAGCGCGACTCTACGAGCAGTACTTC. V is TRBV6-1 and J is TRBJ2-7, with 8 bases identical to TRBD2. The CDR3 sequence is 14 residues long. The trim removed 6 bases at V and 3 bases at J, leaving 7 bases unmatched. The germline V gene has CDR1 MNHNS and CDR2 SASEGT.

This clonotype was observed many times. The gene calls are TRBV18 and TRBJ1-1; TRBD1 aligns across 8 bases. J gave up 0 bases and V 5 bases, and 14 bases lay outside the gene matches. This CDR3 is built from 18 residues. CDR1 is KGHSH, CDR2 LQKENI, per germline. For the CDR3, the DNA is TGTGCCAGCTCATTAACCGGGACAGGTCCCGTGATGAACACTGAAGCTTTCTTT. This codes for CASSLTGTGPVMNTEAFF.

CDR3 in DNA: TGTGCCAGCAGCTTTAGTGGGAGGGAGGACATTCAGTACTTC. It is translated as CASSFSGREDIQYF. The gene calls are TRBV11-2 and TRBJ2-4; 7 bases line up with TRBD2. J lost 8 bases, V lost 3 bases, and 7 bases had no gene match. Germline V CDR1 and CDR2: SGHAT, FQNNGV. This CDR3 has 14 residues.

This clonotype appeared many times. The V gene is TRBV10-3, the J gene TRBJ2-7; TRBD2 agrees at 11 bases. CDR3 size: 14 residues. Germline values: CDR1 ENHRY, CDR2 SYGVKD. V was pared by 8 bases and J by 3 bases, with 6 bases of the junction left unmatched. In DNA, the CDR3 is TGTGCCATCGAGTCCGGGACTAGCGGCTACGAGCAGTACTTC. The encoded protein is CAIESGTSGYEQYF.

This clonotype was observed many times. The chain carries TRBV27 and TRBJ1-5; 7 bases map to TRBD1. The J segment lost 4 bases and the V segment lost 5 bases, leaving 8 bases of the junction unmatched. Germline V gives CDR1 MNHEY, CDR2 SMNVEV (reference sequence). The CDR3 spans 15 residues. The CDR3 DNA is TGTGCCAGCAGTCCCTCCCAGGGGGAAAATCAGCCCCAGCATTTT. Its protein product is CASSPSQGENQPQHF.